Detailed here is one T cell receptor (beta chain). Profiled with immunoSEQ multiplex PCR; TCRdb holds only in-frame clones, not every one. Seen here are about 28,000 clones, around three quarters observed once, and the top ten hold 15% to 20%. Specified time point: cycle 4 day 1 (C4D1), after five to seven weeks of nivolumab. The patients all showed relapse after autologous stem cell transplantation, while their brentuximab vedotin exposure varied. Best responses fell into complete response, partial response or progressive disease. Trimming took off 4 bases at V and 8 bases at J, with 16 bases between the two ends. CDR3 length: 14 amino acids. The germline gives CDR1 SGHTA, CDR2 FQGNSA. This sample was included in a study of PD-1 blockade in classical Hodgkin lymphoma. Study details: Nivolumab was given intravenously to patients at 3 mg/kg every 2 weeks.

The chain recombines TRBV7-2 with TRBJ2-3, with D perhaps matching TRBD1 or TRBD2 (5 bases each). The specimen was peripheral blood mononuclear cells (PBMCs), collected before the fourth cycle of nivolumab. The source of this sequence is a human donor with classical Hodgkin lymphoma. CDR3 amino acids: CASSSGRAGGTQYF. CDR3 in DNA: TGTGCCAGCAGCTCGGGACGGGCTGGCGGTACGCAGTATTTT.